These T cell receptor beta chains were read from a single sample in a study of blood T cell repertoires in COVID-19. Using immunoSEQ multiplex PCR, the repertoire was profiled, and TCRdb retains in-frame clones only, with some absent. The sample holds 380,000 or so clones; around 92% are singletons and the top ten take more than 1%. The specimen was peripheral blood. Receptor source: a middle-aged man with acute or convalescent COVID-19. CDR3s include the opening cysteine and the closing phenylalanine or tryptophan.

V,CDR3
TRBV6-1,CASSEARQDSYF
TRBV18,CASSPEYYRGSYEQYF
TRBV5-1,CASIIRDRVSHEQYF
TRBV5-6,CASSRKTREGYTF
TRBV20-1,CSARAPDTQYF
TRBV7-2,CASSLASEAFF
TRBV4-1,CASSHPGLAGGDTDTQYF
TRBV28,CASTPGQGVGKLFF
TRBV2,CASSDDRTGVNTEAFF
TRBV19,CASSKGRGSGETQYF
TRBV27,CASSPPGGNQETQYF
TRBV28,CASSLLRNEQYF
TRBV19,CASSRGGQGAQHF
TRBV4-1,CASSQEGGGLSYEQYF
TRBV29-1,CSVVRGGIGEKLFF
TRBV7-3,CASSSVTSGNEQFF
TRBV5-1,CASSGDGFYGYTF
TRBV18,CASSQGQGETQYF
TRBV11-2,CASSLGGLLFF
TRBV13,CASSSGTDGNIQYF
TRBV27,CASSLLAQGVMRYGYTF
TRBV29-1,CSVEIPLAGADTQYF
TRBV5-1,CASSLSVQETQYF
TRBV29-1,CSVEEFQGDTEAFF
TRBV29-1,CSVDRPGASTDTQYF
TRBV7-2,CASSSDIYSNQPQHF
TRBV4-2,CASSPRGGSPTDTQYF
TRBV12-3/TRBV12-4,CASSLSGGREQYF
TRBV27,CASSSRQGYEQYF
TRBV7-8,CASSYRPLRLAGMVTDTQYF
TRBV29-1,CSVEGGRPDSSGNTIYF
TRBV18,CASSPPSVYSTDTQYF
TRBV27,CASKRTGDTEAFF
TRBV19,CASSRFQEGNQPQHF
TRBV29-1,CSVEGGGIGYGYTF
TRBV4-1,CASSHRGQGTTGELFF
TRBV30,CAWSPGSYGYTF
TRBV6-5,CASSYMGQGGGETQYF
TRBV5-1,CASSLGRGEDIQYF
TRBV4-1,CASNWGVLSNYGYTF
TRBV11-2,CASSFSRTGQETQYF